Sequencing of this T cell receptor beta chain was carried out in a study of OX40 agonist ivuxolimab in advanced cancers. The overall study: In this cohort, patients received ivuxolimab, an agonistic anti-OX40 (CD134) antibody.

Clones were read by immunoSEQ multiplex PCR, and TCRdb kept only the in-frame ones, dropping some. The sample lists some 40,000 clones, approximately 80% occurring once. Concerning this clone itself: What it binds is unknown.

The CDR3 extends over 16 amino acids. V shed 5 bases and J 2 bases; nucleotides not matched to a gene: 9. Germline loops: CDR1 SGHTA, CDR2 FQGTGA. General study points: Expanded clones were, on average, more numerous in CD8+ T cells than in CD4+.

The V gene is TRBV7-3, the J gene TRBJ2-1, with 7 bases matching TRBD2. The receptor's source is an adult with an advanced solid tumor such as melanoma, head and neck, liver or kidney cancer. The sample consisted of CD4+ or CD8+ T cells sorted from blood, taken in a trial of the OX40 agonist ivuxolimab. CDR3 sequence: CASSPQGAGTYNEQFF. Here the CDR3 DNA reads TGTGCCAGCAGCCCCCAGGGAGCGGGAACCTACAATGAGCAGTTCTTC.